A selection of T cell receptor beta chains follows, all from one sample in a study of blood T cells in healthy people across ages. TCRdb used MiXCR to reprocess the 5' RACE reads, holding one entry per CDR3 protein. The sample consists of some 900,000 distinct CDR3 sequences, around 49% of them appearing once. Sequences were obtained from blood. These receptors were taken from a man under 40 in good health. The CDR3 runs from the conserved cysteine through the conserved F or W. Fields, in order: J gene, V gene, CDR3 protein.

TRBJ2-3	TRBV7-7	CASSATTGGKDTQYF
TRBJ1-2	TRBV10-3	CAISDGGFYGYTF
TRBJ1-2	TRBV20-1	CSAIPAASYGYTF
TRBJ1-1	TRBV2	CASSEYPGRAFF
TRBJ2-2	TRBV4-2	CASSPNPGLAGNGELFF
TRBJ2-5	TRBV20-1	CSASRGTSGGETQYF
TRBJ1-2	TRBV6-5	CASRGLAGAGYTF
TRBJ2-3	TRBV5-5	CTSSLGQTGTDTQYF
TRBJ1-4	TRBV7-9	CASSSTTGQGNEKLFF
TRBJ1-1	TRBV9	CASSPIRGGTEAFF
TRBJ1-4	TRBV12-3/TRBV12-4	CASTPGVFEKLFF
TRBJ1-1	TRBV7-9	CASSFVLGNTEAFF
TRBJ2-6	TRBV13	CASTQRISGANVLTF
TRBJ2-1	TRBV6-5	CASSYLGRSYNEQFF
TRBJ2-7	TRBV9	CASSALRFYEQYF
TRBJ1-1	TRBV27	CASSFSGQRAAFF
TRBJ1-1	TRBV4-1	CASSHRRDGTEAFF
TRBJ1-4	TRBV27	CASRRVTGGNEKLFF
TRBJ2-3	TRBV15	CATSRADSVGTDTQYF
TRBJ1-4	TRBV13	CASSLGLGTGPTERNEKLFF
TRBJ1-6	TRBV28	CASRRGGNNSPLHF
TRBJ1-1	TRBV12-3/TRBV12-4	CASSYQNTEAFF
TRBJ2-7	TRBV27	CASSLQGQNYEQYF
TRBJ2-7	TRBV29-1	CSVEQGAMEQYF
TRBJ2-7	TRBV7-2	CASSSGPLGSYKQYF
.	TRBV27	CAGSYGGTTYEQYF
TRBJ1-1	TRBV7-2	CASSLVIRSNTEAFF
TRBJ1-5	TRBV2	CASSDLLQPQHF
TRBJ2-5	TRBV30	CAWSVLNAQETQYF
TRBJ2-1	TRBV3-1	CASSPELAGGLNEQFF
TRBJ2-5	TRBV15	CATSRGMADQETQYF
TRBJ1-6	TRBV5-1	CASSLLSDSNSPLHF
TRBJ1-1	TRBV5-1	CASSPDRGGNTEAFF
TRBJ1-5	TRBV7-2	CASSLQGWGNQPQHF
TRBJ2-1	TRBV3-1	CASSQDIRDRDPQQFF
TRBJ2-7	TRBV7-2	CASTLSGYEQYF
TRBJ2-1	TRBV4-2	CASSQDGWGDRNEQFF
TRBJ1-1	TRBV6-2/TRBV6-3	CASNLQGAYTEAFF
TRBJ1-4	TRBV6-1	CASSTGTVNEKLFF
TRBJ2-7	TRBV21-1	CASSKEEVSPFEQYF
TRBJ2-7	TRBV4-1	CASSQVQGLNYEQYF
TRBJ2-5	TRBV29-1	CSSSSGRETQYF
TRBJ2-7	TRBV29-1	CSVPSRVLRVHKHEQYF
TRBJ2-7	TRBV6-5	CASPGDSYEQYF
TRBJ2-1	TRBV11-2	CASSSRTSGRYNEQFF
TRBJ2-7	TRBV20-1	CSANSGGRVYEQYF